The 27 T cell receptor beta chains reported below all come from one sample, sequenced in a study of T cells in Graves' hyperthyroidism and ophthalmopathy. Amplification of TCR beta CDR3 regions was performed using RNA transcripts as template. Primed by the HTBI set, a first-round RT-PCR was run on the TCR CDR3. TCRdb re-analysed the multiplex PCR reads in MiXCR, keeping a single row per CDR3 protein. In the table there are fewer than 750,000 distinct CDR3 sequences, more than 14% of which are singletons. Sequencing was carried out using blood. These receptor sequences come from a woman in her forties or fifties with Graves' ophthalmopathy.

This clonotype was detected ten times or more. The gene calls are TRBV28 and TRBJ2-2; the match to TRBD2 covers 7 bases. Trimming removed 8 bases from V and 3 bases from J; junction bases left unmatched: 3. This CDR3 is 13 amino acids long. The V gene's germline CDR1 is MDHEN and CDR2 SYDVKM. The CDR3 loop reads CASGRADTGELFF. In nucleotides, the CDR3 is TGTGCCAGCGGGAGGGCCGACACCGGGGAGCTGTTTTTT.

There are many counts of this clonotype. The V call is TRBV18, the J call TRBJ2-1; D gene unclear. Germline V gene data show CDR1 as KGHSH and CDR2 as LQKENI. Trimming cost V 3 bases and J 4 bases, with 7 bases left between them. The CDR3 consists of 13 residues. CDR3 region: CASSPVRYNEQFF. For the CDR3, the DNA is TGTGCCAGCTCACCGGTGCGGTACAATGAGCAGTTCTTC.

This clonotype was observed many times. This chain connects TRBV20-1 to TRBJ1-2, with 9 nucleotides matching TRBD1. CDR3 length equals 15 residues. V was clipped by 2 bases and J by 8 bases; unmatched bases: 12. CDR1 DFQATT and CDR2 SNEGSKA come from the germline V gene (reference sequence). The DNA of the CDR3 is TGCAGTGCTAGACCTTCCGGGACAGGGTCCCGCGGCTACACCTTC. It specifies CSARPSGTGSRGYTF.

The chain recombines TRBV4-3 with TRBJ2-3; TRBD1 matches at 7 bases. J gave up 0 bases and V 4 bases, and 4 bases lay outside the gene matches. Germline CDR1 reads LGHNA; CDR2 reads YSLEER. This CDR3 has 15 residues. This chain's CDR3 is CASSPGTDSTDTQYF. Written as DNA, the CDR3 is TGCGCCAGCAGCCCCGGGACAGATAGCACAGATACGCAGTATTTT.

V is TRBV19 and J is TRBJ2-2; no definite D call. The germline gives CDR1 LNHDA, CDR2 SQIVND (reference sequence). Trimming took off 6 bases at V and 1 base at J, with 6 bases between the two ends. The CDR3 sequence is 13 residues long. The CDR3 reads CASRTKNTGELFF. The DNA for the CDR3 is TGTGCCAGTAGAACCAAGAACACCGGGGAGCTGTTTTTT.

The sample holds many counts of this clonotype. The chain links TRBV28 to TRBJ2-5; the D is unclear. This CDR3 comprises 12 residues. V lost 5 bases and J 7 bases, leaving 11 bases between the germline ends. CDR1 and CDR2 from the germline V gene are MDHEN and SYDVKM. CDR3 protein: CASSDSRATQYF. The CDR3 nucleotides are TGTGCCAGCAGTGATAGTCGCGCGACCCAGTACTTC. The whole variable domain, filled in from reference TRBV28 and TRBJ2-5, reads DVKVTQSSRYLVKRTGEKVFLECVQDMDHENMFWYRQDPGLGLRLIYFSYDVKMKEKGDIPEGYSVSREKKERFSLILESASTNQTSMYLCASSDSRATQYFGPGTRLLVL.

This clonotype occurred many times. The gene calls are TRBV18 and TRBJ1-1, with D possibly being TRBD1 (6 bases). Deletions cut 1 base from V and 8 bases from J, with 11 bases between. The CDR3 extends over 13 amino acids. Germline CDR1 KGHSH, CDR2 LQKENI. The CDR3 sequence: CASSPQTGTEAFF. The CDR3 bases are TGTGCCAGCTCACCACAGACGGGGACAGAAGCTTTCTTT.

This clonotype was counted many times. This chain uses TRBV12-3 or TRBV12-4 with TRBJ1-6; D might be TRBD1 (5 bases). The CDR3 consists of 15 residues. Trimming pared 5 bases from V and 9 bases from J, leaving 17 bases between. CDR3 DNA sequence: TGTGCCAGCAGTGCACTGGGGGGGGGTAGTTCACCCCTCCACTTT. Protein product: CASSALGGGSSPLHF.

There are a few counts of this clonotype. Since a much larger clone is just one base distant, this may be a read error. This chain joins TRBV7-3 and TRBJ2-1; D gene ambiguous. CDR1 and CDR2 (germline): SGHTA, FQGTGA. The germline V and J ends were trimmed by 7 bases and 0 bases, with 13 bases remaining between them. The CDR3 runs 15 residues. The CDR3 sequence is CASIPRVSSYNEQFF. Written as DNA, the CDR3 is TGTGCCAGCATCCCCCGGGTTAGCTCCTACAATGAGCAGTTCTTC.

The chain employs TRBV5-1 and TRBJ2-1; tentatively, D is TRBD2 (5 bases). This CDR3 region has 17 residues. Trimming shortened V by 0 bases and J by 4 bases, and 17 bases separated the two germline ends. Looked up from germline, CDR1 is SGHRS and CDR2 is YFSETQ. CDR3 nucleotide sequence: TGCGCCAGCAGCTTGGCCGGTGGGGTAGCGAAGTACAATGAGCAGTTCTTC. Its translation: CASSLAGGVAKYNEQFF. Variable domain in full (rest from reference TRBV5-1 and TRBJ2-1): KAGVTQTPRYLIKTRGQQVTLSCSPISGHRSVSWYQQTPGQGLQFLFEYFSETQRNKGNFPGRFSGRQFSNSRSEMNVSTLELGDSALYLCASSLAGGVAKYNEQFFGPGTRLTVL.

This clonotype was detected many times. This rearrangement joins TRBV24-1 to TRBJ2-3; D call uncertain. There are 13 residues in the CDR3. The V gene's germline CDR1 is KGHDR and CDR2 SFDVKD. Trimming took 0 bases from V and 4 from J, leaving 4 bases between them. The CDR3 here is CATSDLHPDTQYF. In nucleotides, the CDR3 is TGTGCCACCAGTGATTTGCACCCAGATACGCAGTATTTT.

The chain joins TRBV10-3 to TRBJ2-5, with TRBD2 matching over 10 bases. Germline V CDR1 and CDR2: ENHRY, SYGVKD. The CDR3 covers 15 residues. The trim removed 4 bases at V and 2 bases at J, leaving 4 bases unmatched. The CDR3 protein is CAISVSAGGQETQYF. CDR3 bases: TGTGCCATCAGTGTCTCAGCGGGAGGGCAAGAGACCCAGTACTTC.

About this clonotype itself: One end of the junction fails to match germline, which may point to a read error. This chain joins TRBV7-8 and TRBJ2-3; no definite D call. The CDR3 is 13 residues long. Germline values: CDR1 SGHVS, CDR2 FQNEAQ. Here the CDR3 DNA reads TGTGGCAGCAGCTTAGGTACCACAGATACGCAGTATTTT. Its protein product is CGSSLGTTDTQYF.

There are many counts of this clonotype. The CDR3 loop reads CASSPYGTVIYNEQFF. For the CDR3, the DNA is TGTGCCAGCAGCCCCTACGGGACAGTGATTTACAATGAGCAGTTCTTC. The rearrangement uses TRBV7-2 and TRBJ2-1; 7 nucleotides match TRBD1. V dropped 5 bases and J dropped 4; count of bases not matched to a gene: 11. This CDR3 is 16 amino acids long. The V gene's germline CDR1 is SGHTA and CDR2 FQGNSA.

This clonotype was seen at least ten times. This rearrangement joins TRBV14 to TRBJ2-1, with a tentative D call TRBD2 (5 bases). Trimming left V 1 base short and J 3 bases short, with 10 bases between. Germline CDR1 and CDR2: SGHDN and FVKESK. The CDR3 has 15 residues. The CDR3 spells CASSQVEGGYNEQFF. CDR3 nucleotide sequence: TGTGCCAGCAGCCAAGTAGAGGGTGGCTACAATGAGCAGTTCTTC.

A few counts support this clonotype. This sequence may be a read error, since a much larger clone differs from it by one base. The rearrangement links TRBV27 to TRBJ1-1; D is unresolved. V was cut by 3 bases and J by 9 bases, with 20 bases left in between. Per the germline V gene, CDR1 is MNHEY and CDR2 is SMNVEV (reference sequence). The CDR3 is 15 residues long. Here the CDR3 DNA reads TGTGCCAGCAGTTTTGGGAAGTCTTCAGGAGCTAAAGCTTTCTTT. It codes for CASSFGKSSGAKAFF.

This clonotype was counted at least ten times. The chain's CDR3 is CASSLSSLQGRRNTEAFF. In DNA form, the CDR3 reads TGCGCCAGCAGCTTGTCGTCCCTCCAGGGTCGGCGGAACACTGAAGCTTTCTTT. The chain employs TRBV5-1 and TRBJ1-1; a weak D match, TRBD1 (5 bases). The CDR3 contains 18 residues. Germline-derived CDR1 and CDR2 are SGHRS and YFSETQ. Trimming cost V 1 base and J 1 base, with 20 bases left between them.

With respect to this clonotype: This may be a read error: a much more frequent sequence differs by one nucleotide. The rearrangement uses TRBV18 and TRBJ1-3; unclear D gene. The CDR3 contains 16 residues. V was clipped by 4 bases and J by 0 bases, with 13 bases between them. Germline CDR1 is KGHSH and CDR2 is LQKENI. DNA of the CDR3: TGTGCCAGCTCACATAGGACGCCTGACTCTGGAAACACCATATATTTT. This codes for CASSHRTPDSGNTIYF.

The rearrangement uses TRBV25-1 and TRBJ2-1; a weak D match, TRBD1 (6 bases). The ends were cut back, 0 bases at V and 9 bases at J, with 15 bases in the middle. The CDR3 length is 15 residues. From germline, CDR1 is MGHDK and CDR2 SYGVNS. In DNA, the CDR3 is TGTGCCAGCAGTGAATATTGGGGGCAGGCACCTGAGCAGTTCTTC. This translates into CASSEYWGQAPEQFF.

This rearrangement joins TRBV29-1 to TRBJ2-2, with D perhaps being TRBD1 or TRBD2 (6 bases each). The germline gives CDR1 SQVTM, CDR2 ANQGSEA. Trimming took off 4 bases at V and 2 bases at J, with 14 bases between the two ends. The length of the CDR3 is 15 residues. The CDR3 DNA is TGCAGCGTTGTTGGGGGGACACAAAACACCGGGGAGCTGTTTTTT. As protein: CSVVGGTQNTGELFF.

This chain joins TRBV28 and TRBJ2-2, with unresolved D. Germline CDR1 reads MDHEN; CDR2 reads SYDVKM. Trimming took 5 bases from V and 5 from J, leaving 6 bases between them. The CDR3 has 12 residues. The CDR3 is CASSPHTGELFF. Here the CDR3 DNA reads TGTGCCAGCAGTCCACATACCGGGGAGCTGTTTTTT.

A few counts support this clonotype. The rearrangement uses TRBV9 and TRBJ2-5; D gene uncertain. Germline V gene lookup returns CDR1 SGDLS and CDR2 YYNGEE. The CDR3 extends over 15 amino acids. Trimming pared 1 base from V and 5 bases from J, leaving 15 bases between. The CDR3, as DNA: TGTGCCAGCAGCGTATTCGACCACGGGCGGGAGACCCAGTACTTC. The encoded protein is CASSVFDHGRETQYF.

This clonotype showed up many times. The J gene is TRBJ1-6, the V gene TRBV12-3 or TRBV12-4, with 11 bases lining up with TRBD1. CDR3 length: 16 residues. V dropped 3 bases and J dropped 8; count of bases not matched to a gene: 6. CDR3 protein: CASSFSRDRGYSPLHF. Written as DNA, the CDR3 is TGTGCCAGCAGTTTCAGTAGGGACAGGGGGTATTCACCCCTCCACTTT.

This clonotype was found many times. The V and J genes are TRBV6-1 and TRBJ2-1, with D maybe TRBD1 (5 bases). CDR3 length: 13 amino acids. Trimming stripped 6 bases from V and 6 bases from J, with 12 bases between. CDR1 and CDR2 from the germline V gene are MNHNS and SASEGT. The CDR3 DNA sequence: TGTGCCAGCAGGGACACAGGATCCAATGAGCAGTTCTTC. Amino acid sequence: CASRDTGSNEQFF.

There are many counts of this clonotype. This sequence joins TRBV3-1 and TRBJ2-7; a possible D gene is TRBD1 (6 bases). CDR1 is LGHDT, CDR2 YNNKEL, per germline (reference sequence). The germline V and J ends were trimmed by 0 bases and 3 bases, with 12 bases remaining between them. The CDR3 runs to 15 residues. CDR3 amino acids: CASSQDRQVFYEQYF. The DNA of the CDR3 is TGTGCCAGCAGCCAAGATCGACAGGTTTTCTACGAGCAGTACTTC.

In its sample, this clonotype was seen many times. The chain links TRBV18 to TRBJ1-4, with 8 positions matching TRBD1. Germline V gives CDR1 KGHSH, CDR2 LQKENI. The ends lost 4 bases at V and 4 bases at J; junction bases unmatched: 5. CDR3 length: 15 residues. The CDR3 loop reads CASSLRQGSNEKLFF. The CDR3 bases are TGTGCCAGCTCACTCAGACAGGGGAGTAATGAAAAACTGTTTTTT. Supplemented by reference TRBV18 and TRBJ1-4, the full variable domain reads NAGVMQNPRHLVRRRGQEARLRCSPMKGHSHVYWYRQLPEEGLKFMVYLQKENIIDESGMPKERFSAEFPKEGPSILRIQQVVRGDSAAYFCASSLRQGSNEKLFFGSGTQLSVL.

This clonotype turned up a few times. The chain couples TRBV4-1 to TRBJ1-4; D uncertain. The V gene's germline CDR1 is MGHRA and CDR2 YSYEKL. The CDR3 is made up of 15 amino acids. The V and J ends lost 0 bases and 4 bases respectively, with 9 bases between them. The CDR3, as DNA: TGCGCCAGCAGCCAAGAGGAAGGTTTTAATGAAAAACTGTTTTTT. Translating gives CASSQEEGFNEKLFF.